This T cell receptor beta chain was obtained from a study of blood T cell repertoires in COVID-19. Per germline, CDR1 SEHNR and CDR2 FQNEAQ (reference sequence). This CDR3 spans 15 amino acids. Trimming shortened V by 4 bases and J by 3 bases, and 16 bases separated the two germline ends. Assay used: immunoSEQ multiplex PCR; TCRdb lists only in-frame clones, some missing. In the table there are some 290,000 clones, approximately 81% of which are singletons. This sequence joins TRBV7-9 and TRBJ2-7, with D tentatively TRBD2 (5 bases). The sequencing sample was made of peripheral blood. This TCR came from a woman in her fifties or sixties with active or convalescent COVID-19. CDR3 loop: CASSSYFAGDYEQYF. CDR3 DNA sequence: TGTGCCAGCAGCTCCTACTTCGCGGGTGACTACGAGCAGTACTTC.